A single T cell receptor beta chain is shown here with its context. The V gene lost 2 bases and the J gene lost 4 bases, with 14 bases spanning the gap. The CDR3 is 15 amino acids. Germline lookup yields CDR1 MNHEY and CDR2 SVGEGT. The data stem from a study of CD8 T cells in Susac syndrome. RNA totalling 0.5 to 1 ug underwent reverse transcription with random hexamers. TCRdb re-derived calls from the immunoSEQ multiplex PCR reads in MiXCR, one entry per CDR3 protein. Among approximately 270,000 distinct CDR3 sequences listed, just over 90% were seen once. The sequence was obtained from a human donor with multiple sclerosis. V is TRBV6-2 or TRBV6-3 and J is TRBJ1-2; perhaps TRBD1 as D (6 bases). Sequenced sample: CD4+ T cells from PBMCs. The CDR3 spells CASSYQRTEVYGYTF. The CDR3 nucleotides are TGTGCCAGCAGTTACCAAAGGACAGAAGTCTATGGCTACACCTTC.